One sample yielded the 2 T cell receptor beta chains listed below, sequenced in a study of T cell responses to AZD1222 COVID-19 vaccine. TCRdb's table, derived via immunoSEQ multiplex PCR, lists solely in-frame clones and lacks some. The repertoire holds about 86,000 clones, with around nine tenths as singletons. Sample: peripheral blood, taken on day 0 of AZD1222 vaccination. All receptors derive from an adult in good health.

The chain recombines TRBV5-4 with TRBJ1-3, with 8 positions matching TRBD1. CDR1 and CDR2 (germline): SGHNT, YYREEE (reference sequence). The CDR3 spans 16 residues. With 4 bases clipped from V and 0 bases from J, the junction kept 6 bases outside the gene matches. CDR3 loop: CASSKDRASSGNTIYF. The CDR3 DNA sequence: TGTGCCAGCAGCAAGGACAGGGCGAGCTCTGGAAACACCATATATTTT.

The gene calls are TRBV14 and TRBJ2-1; D may be TRBD1 or TRBD2 (5 bases each). This CDR3 comprises 17 residues. Trimming cost V 0 bases and J 3 bases, with 15 bases left between them. CDR1 and CDR2 (germline): SGHDN, FVKESK. CDR3 amino acids: CASSQDFKGTLYNEQFF. CDR3 bases: TGTGCCAGCAGCCAAGATTTTAAGGGGACCCTCTACAATGAGCAGTTCTTC.